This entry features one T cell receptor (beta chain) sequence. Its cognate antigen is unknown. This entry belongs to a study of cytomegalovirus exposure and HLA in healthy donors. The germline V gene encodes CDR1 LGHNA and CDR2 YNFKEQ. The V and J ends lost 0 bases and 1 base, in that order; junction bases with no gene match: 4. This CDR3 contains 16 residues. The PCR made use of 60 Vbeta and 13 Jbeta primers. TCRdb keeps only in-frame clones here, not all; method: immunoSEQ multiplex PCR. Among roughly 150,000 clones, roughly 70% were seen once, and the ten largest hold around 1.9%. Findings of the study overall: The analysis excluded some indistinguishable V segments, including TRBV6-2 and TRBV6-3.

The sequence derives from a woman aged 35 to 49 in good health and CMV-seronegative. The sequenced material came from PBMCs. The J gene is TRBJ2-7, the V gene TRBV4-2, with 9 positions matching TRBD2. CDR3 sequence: CASSQDALAGSYEQYF. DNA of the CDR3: TGTGCCAGCAGCCAAGATGCCCTAGCGGGGTCCTACGAGCAGTACTTC.